What follows are 2 T cell receptor beta chains derived from one specimen sequenced in a study of identical twins. MiXCR, run by TCRdb on the 5' RACE reads, gives a single entry per CDR3 protein. The sample has 410,000 or so distinct CDR3 sequences, roughly 18% seen once; the top ten hold around 12%. The sequenced sample consisted of naive T cells sorted from blood. The source is a man in his fifties or sixties in good health.

Many counts were recorded for this clonotype. This chain connects TRBV20-1 to TRBJ2-3, with TRBD1 matching over 11 bases. J gave up 5 bases and V 1 base, and 5 bases lay outside the gene matches. The CDR3 totals 15 residues. Germline values: CDR1 DFQATT, CDR2 SNEGSKA (reference sequence). The CDR3 DNA is TGCAGTGCTAGAGCGCGGACAGGGGGCGTAGATACGCAGTATTTT. The encoded protein is CSARARTGGVDTQYF.

The chain links TRBV5-1 to TRBJ2-1; maybe TRBD1 (5 bases). This CDR3 contains 15 residues. The germline V gene has CDR1 SGHRS and CDR2 YFSETQ. V was trimmed by 4 bases and J by 3 bases, leaving 14 bases between them. The CDR3, as DNA: TGCGCCAGCAGCCCCTCTGGGGCCCTCTACAATGAGCAGTTCTTC. Protein: CASSPSGALYNEQFF. The full variable domain, its missing parts supplied by reference TRBV5-1 and TRBJ2-1, is KAGVTQTPRYLIKTRGQQVTLSCSPISGHRSVSWYQQTPGQGLQFLFEYFSETQRNKGNFPGRFSGRQFSNSRSEMNVSTLELGDSALYLCASSPSGALYNEQFFGPGTRLTVL.